This TCR beta chain was identified in a study of tumor-infiltrating lymphocytes in primary liver carcinoma. Both RNA and DNA were isolated together from approximately 20-30 mg of bulk tissue that had not been sorted. Per the germline V gene, CDR1 is DFQATT and CDR2 is SNEGSKA (reference sequence). Trimming pared 3 bases from V and 5 bases from J, leaving 16 bases between. The CDR3 has 14 residues. Starting from around 500 ng of total RNA, TCR beta cDNA was produced with a primer in the constant region. It was through three nested multiplex PCR rounds of slightly modified ARM-PCR that TCR beta libraries arose. For around 11 cycles apiece, the opening two PCR rounds ran with TRBV1-TRBV30 forward primers and a C-beta reverse primer. TCRdb fed the multiplex PCR reads into MiXCR, producing one record per CDR3 protein. The sample holds approximately 110,000 distinct CDR3 sequences, approximately 80% seen once.

With regard to this clonotype: Its antigen is not known.

Overall study findings and caveats: Researchers found tumor-adjacent and tumor-blood pairs overlapped less than tumor region pairs.

The rearrangement links TRBV20-1 to TRBJ1-1; possibly TRBD1 for D (6 bases). The origin of this receptor is a man aged 40-55 years with primary liver carcinoma and hepatitis B virus infection. The sequencing sample was made of liver tumor tissue from sampling region 3. As to subset: tumor region T3, left-lateral pole. The CDR3, as DNA: TGCAGTGCTAGTCCCGGGACACGGAAGACTGAAGCTTTCTTT. Amino acids: CSASPGTRKTEAFF.